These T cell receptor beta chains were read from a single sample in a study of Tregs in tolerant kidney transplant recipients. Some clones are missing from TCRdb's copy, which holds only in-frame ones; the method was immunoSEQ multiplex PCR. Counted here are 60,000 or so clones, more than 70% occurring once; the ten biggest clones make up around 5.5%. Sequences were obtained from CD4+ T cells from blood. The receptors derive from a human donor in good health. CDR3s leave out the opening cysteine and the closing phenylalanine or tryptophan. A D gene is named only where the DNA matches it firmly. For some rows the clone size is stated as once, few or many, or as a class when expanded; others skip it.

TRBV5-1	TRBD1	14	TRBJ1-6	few	ASSWTGLRYNSPLH
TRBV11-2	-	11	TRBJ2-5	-	ASGSAAPETQY
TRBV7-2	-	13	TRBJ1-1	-	ASSLDPAGVTEAF
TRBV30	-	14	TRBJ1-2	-	AWSGVGRGVRYGYT
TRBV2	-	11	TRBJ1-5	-	ASRPDGNQPQH
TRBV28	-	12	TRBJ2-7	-	ASTAQSLGYEQY
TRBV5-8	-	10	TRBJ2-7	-	ASSLMYYEQY
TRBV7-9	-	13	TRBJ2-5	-	ASSPPIRAGETQY
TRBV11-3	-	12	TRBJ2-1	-	ASSLGWSYNEQF
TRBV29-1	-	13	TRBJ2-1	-	SVALSGGAIVEQF
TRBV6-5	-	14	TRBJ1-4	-	ASSYLPRWSNEKLF
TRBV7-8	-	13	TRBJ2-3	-	ASSLAPDRTDTQY
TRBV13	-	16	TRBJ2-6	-	ASSLFLQSPTGANVLT
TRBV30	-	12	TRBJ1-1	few	AWSKGGENTEAF
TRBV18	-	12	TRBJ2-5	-	ASSPGPGKETQY
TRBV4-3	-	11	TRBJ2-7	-	ASSHLLVGEQY
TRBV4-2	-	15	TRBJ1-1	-	ASSQDPVRTGMAEAF
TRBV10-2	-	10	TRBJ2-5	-	ASGRGQETQY
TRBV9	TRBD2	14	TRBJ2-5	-	ASSVVGLADQETQY
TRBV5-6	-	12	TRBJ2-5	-	ASSPFWGRETQY
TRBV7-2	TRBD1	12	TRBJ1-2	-	ASSSDRGRNGYT
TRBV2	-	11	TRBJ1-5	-	ASMVRLNQPQH
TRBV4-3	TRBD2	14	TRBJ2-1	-	ASSQQRGEGGNEQF
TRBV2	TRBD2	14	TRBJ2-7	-	ASSGLPGLAAYEQY
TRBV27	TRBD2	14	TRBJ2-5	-	ASSSNPGVGGETQY
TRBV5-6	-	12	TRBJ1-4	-	ASTLQGFDEKLF
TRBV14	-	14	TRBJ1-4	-	ASSQEYFTGNEKLF
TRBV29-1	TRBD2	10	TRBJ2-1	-	SVSTSGGFRF
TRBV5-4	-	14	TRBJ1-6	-	ASSLKGASYNSPLH
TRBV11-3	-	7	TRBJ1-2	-	ASSRRYT
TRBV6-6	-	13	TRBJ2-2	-	ASRTGGSGTGELF
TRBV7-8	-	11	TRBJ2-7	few	ASSPSPGHEQY
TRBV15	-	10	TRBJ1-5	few	ATSTANQPQH
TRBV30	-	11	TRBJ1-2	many	AYSDRTNYGYT
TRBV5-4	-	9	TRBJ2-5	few	ASSLEETQY
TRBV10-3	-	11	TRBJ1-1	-	AISAGGSTEAF
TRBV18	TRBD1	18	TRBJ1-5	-	ASSPENYIRGGFDNQPQH
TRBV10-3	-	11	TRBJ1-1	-	AISDRENTEAF
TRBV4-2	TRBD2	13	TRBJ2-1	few	ASSQKPRSGEGQF
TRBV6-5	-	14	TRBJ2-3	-	ASSYSFGWGTDTQY
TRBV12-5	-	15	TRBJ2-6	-	ASGPGGRSSGANVLT
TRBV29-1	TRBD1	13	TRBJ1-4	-	SVGDRDLTNEKLF
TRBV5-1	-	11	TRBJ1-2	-	ASSLRGGYGYT
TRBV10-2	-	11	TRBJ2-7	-	ASETGRMAEQY
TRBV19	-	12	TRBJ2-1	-	ASRTTSFLDEQF
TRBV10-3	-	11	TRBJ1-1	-	AISDRERTEAF
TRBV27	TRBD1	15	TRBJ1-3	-	ASSRTGKGSSGNTIY
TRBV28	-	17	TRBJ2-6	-	ASSLWLATVNSGANVLT
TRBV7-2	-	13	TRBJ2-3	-	ASSYKVPWEDTQY
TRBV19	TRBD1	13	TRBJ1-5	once	ASSIGQDFNQPQH
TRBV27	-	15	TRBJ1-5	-	ASSLTLGGNVNQPQH
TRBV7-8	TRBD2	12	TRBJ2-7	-	ASSLFREAYEQY
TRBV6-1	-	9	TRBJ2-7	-	ASSVFYEQY
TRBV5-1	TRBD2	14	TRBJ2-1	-	ASSLGLAGAHNEQF
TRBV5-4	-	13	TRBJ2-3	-	ASSLSQTFTDTQY
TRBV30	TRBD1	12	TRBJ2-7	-	AWTGGSRAYEQY
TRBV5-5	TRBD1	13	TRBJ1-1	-	ASSSAGTGDSEAF
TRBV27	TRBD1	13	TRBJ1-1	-	ASTRTGRVNTEAF
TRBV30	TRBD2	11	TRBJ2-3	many	ASSSGITDTQY
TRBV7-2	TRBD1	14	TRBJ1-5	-	ASSITGGTSNQPQH